This T cell receptor (beta chain) appears in the sequencing data of a study of blood T cell repertoires in COVID-19. As for the study in general: T cells, B-cell-depleted T cells, or PBMCs supplied cDNA or gDNA.

Germline assignment: CDR1 KGHSH and CDR2 LQKENI. V lost 0 bases and J lost 1, with 10 bases in between. CDR3 size: 15 residues. Methods used by the authors: Amplification from reference gene primers served as the basis for estimated nucleated cell counts. The protocol was immunoSEQ multiplex PCR, while the TCRdb copy is restricted to in-frame clones and leaves out a portion. D and trimming were read from the DNA, whereas the V and J calls and clone size are those reported in that table. The table includes 80,000 to 100,000 clones, about 95% detected once. This receptor was identified in a human donor with active COVID-19. The donor label of this sample is uncertain. Sequenced input: peripheral blood. The V gene is TRBV18, the J gene TRBJ2-7; weak D call: TRBD1 (6 bases). CDR3 DNA sequence: TGTGCCAGCTCACCACCTACAGGGTTTTCCTACGAGCAGTACTTC. Amino acids: CASSPPTGFSYEQYF. Complete variable domain (other parts from reference TRBV18 and TRBJ2-7): NAGVMQNPRHLVRRRGQEARLRCSPMKGHSHVYWYRQLPEEGLKFMVYLQKENIIDESGMPKERFSAEFPKEGPSILRIQQVVRGDSAAYFCASSPPTGFSYEQYFGPGTRLTVT.